This T cell receptor (beta chain) was identified during a study of shared clonotypes between healthy human individuals. Study-wide results and caveats: Only blood samples were collected, and tissue repertoires likely differ. Naive subsets typically showed greater estimated richness than memory subsets. In the sorted subsets, rarefaction showed sequencing was incomplete despite large depth.

CDR3 length equals 18 residues. Every subset had its genomic DNA shared out evenly among several immunoSEQ plates. Measured with immunoSEQ multiplex PCR; TCRdb has only the in-frame clones, and not every one. The sample consists of roughly 1 million clones, about 75% of them appearing once. A word on this clone: Its antigen is still unknown.

This TCR derives from a man aged 18 to 35 in good health. The specimen was memory CD4+ T cells sorted from blood. Described subset: CD45RA-negative fraction. The chain employs TRBV12-2 and TRBJ1-4; TRBD1 is taken as the D call from the table, unchecked against the DNA. TRBV12-2 is termed a pseudogene. CDR3 residues: CASRLESFSPGGYEKLFF. The CDR3 DNA sequence: TGTGCAAGTCGCTTAGAGTCTTTTTCTCCAGGGGGTTATGAAAAACTGTTTTTT.